The rows below give T cell receptor beta chains drawn from one sample of a study of cytomegalovirus exposure and HLA in healthy donors. Libraries were prepared by immunoSEQ multiplex PCR; TCRdb keeps only in-frame clonotypes and omits some of them. The profile shows around 150,000 clones, more than 75% of them singletons. Sequencing was done on a sample of PBMCs. The receptors come from a man between 18 and 29 years old in good health and CMV-seropositive. The CDR3 runs from the conserved cysteine through the conserved F or W.

v_gene	j_gene	CDR3aa
TRBV13	TRBJ1-2	CASSLGLRQGNYGYTF
TRBV7-3	TRBJ2-2	CANSLAQRGGAGELFF
TRBV5-1	TRBJ2-7	CASSHGLAGVTYEQYF
TRBV6-6	TRBJ1-3	CASSYVQGYSGNTIYF
TRBV5-1	TRBJ1-2	CASSISAPTSANGYTF
TRBV6-6	TRBJ2-1	CASSPRGDYNEQFF
TRBV30	TRBJ1-1	CAWMGQSEAFF
TRBV2	TRBJ1-6	CASRGQANDYNSPLHF
TRBV2	TRBJ2-4	CASSEASGGGNIQYF
TRBV5-1	TRBJ2-3	CASSIRQGGTDTQYF
TRBV4-1	TRBJ1-1	CASSQEDRLGAEAFF
TRBV7-9	TRBJ1-2	CASSPPGRGYGYTF
TRBV2	TRBJ2-7	CASSEAGTYEQYF
TRBV6-4	TRBJ1-3	CAGNGSSGNTIYF
TRBV2	TRBJ2-5	CASTSGPQGTQYF
TRBV29-1	TRBJ2-7	CSVEGFLSGSTNFEQYF
TRBV5-1	TRBJ2-1	CASSFRQGNHNEQFF
TRBV4-3	TRBJ1-3	CASSQDPGTGGNTIYF
TRBV4-3	TRBJ1-1	CASSQEGPRVGTEAFF
TRBV4-3	TRBJ2-5	CASSQTDRARETQYF
TRBV19	TRBJ1-2	CASSIDLGQLNYGYTF
TRBV2	TRBJ1-4	CASPDRERKTVF
TRBV9	TRBJ1-5	CASSVAPGQPQHF